This T cell receptor beta chain was captured in a study of blood T cell repertoires in COVID-19. Study-wide background: Acute-phase and convalescent COVID-19 samples originated in the United States, Italy and Spain. Sample material is recorded as cDNA or gDNA derived from T cells, B-cell-depleted T cells, or PBMCs.

Authors' data handling: Nucleated cell counts were estimated from reference gene primer amplification. Using immunoSEQ multiplex PCR, the repertoire was profiled, and TCRdb retains in-frame clones only, with some absent. D and trimming were read from the DNA, whereas the V and J calls and clone size are those reported in that table. The sample shows under 450,000 clones, around 84% of them seen only once. The CDR3 extends over 14 amino acids. Germline V CDR1 and CDR2: MNHEY, SVGAGI. V lost 0 bases and J 8 bases, leaving 13 bases between the germline ends. The V call is TRBV6-5, the J call TRBJ1-2; D might be TRBD1 (6 bases). Sequences were obtained from peripheral blood. This receptor was identified in a human donor with acute or convalescent COVID-19. The donor label of this sample is uncertain. The CDR3 DNA reads as TGTGCCAGCAGTTACTCGTCAGGGGAGAACGGCTACACCTTC. Amino acids: CASSYSSGENGYTF.